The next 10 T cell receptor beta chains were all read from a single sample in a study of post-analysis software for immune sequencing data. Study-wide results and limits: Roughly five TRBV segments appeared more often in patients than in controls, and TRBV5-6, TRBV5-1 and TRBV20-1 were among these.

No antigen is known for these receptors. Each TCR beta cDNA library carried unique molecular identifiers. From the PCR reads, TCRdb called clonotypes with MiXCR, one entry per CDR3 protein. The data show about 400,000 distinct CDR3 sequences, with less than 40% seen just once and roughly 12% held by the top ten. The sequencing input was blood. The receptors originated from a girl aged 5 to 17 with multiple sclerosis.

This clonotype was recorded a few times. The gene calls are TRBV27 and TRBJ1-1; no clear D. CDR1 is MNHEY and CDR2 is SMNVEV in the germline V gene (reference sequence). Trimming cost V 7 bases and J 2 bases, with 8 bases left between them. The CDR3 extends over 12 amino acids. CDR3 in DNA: TGTGCCAGCAAAGGCCCAAACACTGAAGCTTTCTTT. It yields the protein CASKGPNTEAFF.

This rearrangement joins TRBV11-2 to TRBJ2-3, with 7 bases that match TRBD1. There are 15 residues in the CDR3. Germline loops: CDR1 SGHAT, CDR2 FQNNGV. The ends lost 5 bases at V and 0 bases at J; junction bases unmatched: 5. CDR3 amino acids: CASSTGQTSTDTQYF. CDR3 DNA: TGTGCCAGCAGCACGGGACAGACTAGCACAGATACGCAGTATTTT.

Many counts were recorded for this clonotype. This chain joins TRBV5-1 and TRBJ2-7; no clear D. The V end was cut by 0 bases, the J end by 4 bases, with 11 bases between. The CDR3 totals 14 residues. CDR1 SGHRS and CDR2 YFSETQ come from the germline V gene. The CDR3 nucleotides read TGCGCCAGCAGCTTGGTAGTACAACCTTACGAGCAGTACTTC. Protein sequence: CASSLVVQPYEQYF.

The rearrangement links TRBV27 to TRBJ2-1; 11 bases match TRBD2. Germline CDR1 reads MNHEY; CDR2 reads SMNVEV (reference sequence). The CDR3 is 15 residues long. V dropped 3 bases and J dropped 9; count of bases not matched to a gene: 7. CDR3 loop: CASSFPSGGPGEQFF. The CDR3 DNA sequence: TGTGCCAGCAGTTTCCCTAGCGGGGGGCCGGGTGAGCAGTTCTTC.

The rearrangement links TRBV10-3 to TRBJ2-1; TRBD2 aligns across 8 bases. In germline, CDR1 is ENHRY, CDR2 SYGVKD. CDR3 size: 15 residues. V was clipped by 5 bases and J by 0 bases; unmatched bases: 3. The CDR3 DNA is TGTGCCATCAGTCAAAGCGGGAGCTCCTACAATGAGCAGTTCTTC. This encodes CAISQSGSSYNEQFF.

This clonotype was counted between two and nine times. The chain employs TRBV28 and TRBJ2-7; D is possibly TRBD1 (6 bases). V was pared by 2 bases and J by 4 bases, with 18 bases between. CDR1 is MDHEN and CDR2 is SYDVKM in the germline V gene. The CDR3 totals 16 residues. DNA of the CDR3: TGTGCCAGCAGTTTAGGGACAACCGGATCTCATTACGAGCAGTACTTC. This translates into CASSLGTTGSHYEQYF.

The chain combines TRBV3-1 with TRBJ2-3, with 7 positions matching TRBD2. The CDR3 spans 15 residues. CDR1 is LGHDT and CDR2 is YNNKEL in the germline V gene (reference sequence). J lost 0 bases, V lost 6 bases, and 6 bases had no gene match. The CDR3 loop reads CASSEPGGSTDTQYF. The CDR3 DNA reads TGTGCCAGCAGTGAACCGGGGGGTAGCACAGATACGCAGTATTTT.

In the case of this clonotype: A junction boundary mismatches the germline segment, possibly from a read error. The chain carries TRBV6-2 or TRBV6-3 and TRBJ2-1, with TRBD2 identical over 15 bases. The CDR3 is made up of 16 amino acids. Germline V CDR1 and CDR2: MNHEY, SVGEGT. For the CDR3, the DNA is TGTACCAGCAGTAGCTGGGGACTAGCGGGGGGAAATGAGCAGTTCTTC. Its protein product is CTSSSWGLAGGNEQFF.

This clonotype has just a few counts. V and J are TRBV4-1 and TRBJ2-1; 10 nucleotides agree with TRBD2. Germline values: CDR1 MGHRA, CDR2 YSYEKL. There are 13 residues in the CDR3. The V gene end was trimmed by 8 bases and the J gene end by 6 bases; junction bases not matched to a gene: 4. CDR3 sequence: CASRGLATNEQFF. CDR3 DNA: TGCGCCAGCCGGGGACTAGCGACCAATGAGCAGTTCTTC.

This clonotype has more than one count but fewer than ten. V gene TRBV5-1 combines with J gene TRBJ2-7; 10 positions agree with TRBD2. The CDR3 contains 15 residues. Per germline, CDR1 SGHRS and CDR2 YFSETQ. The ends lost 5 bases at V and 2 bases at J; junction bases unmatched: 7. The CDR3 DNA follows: TGCGCCAGCAGTTATAGCGGGGGGTCTCCCTACGAGCAGTACTTC. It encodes CASSYSGGSPYEQYF.